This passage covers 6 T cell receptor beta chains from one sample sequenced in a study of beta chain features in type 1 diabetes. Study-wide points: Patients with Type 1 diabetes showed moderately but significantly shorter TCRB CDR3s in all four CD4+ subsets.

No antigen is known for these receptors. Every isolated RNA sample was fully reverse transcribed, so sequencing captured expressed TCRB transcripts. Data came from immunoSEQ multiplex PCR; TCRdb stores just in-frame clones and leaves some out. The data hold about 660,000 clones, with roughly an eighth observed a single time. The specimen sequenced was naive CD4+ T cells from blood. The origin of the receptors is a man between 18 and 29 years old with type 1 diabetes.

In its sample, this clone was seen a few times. The CDR3 region is CAWSPRGRGNQPQHF. Written as DNA, the CDR3 is TGTGCCTGGAGTCCCAGGGGCAGGGGCAATCAGCCCCAGCATTTT. The chain carries TRBV30 and TRBJ1-5; D might be TRBD1 (6 bases). The V and J ends lost 2 bases and 2 bases respectively, with 13 bases between them. Germline assignment: CDR1 GTSNPN and CDR2 SVGIG (reference sequence). The CDR3 sequence is 15 residues long.

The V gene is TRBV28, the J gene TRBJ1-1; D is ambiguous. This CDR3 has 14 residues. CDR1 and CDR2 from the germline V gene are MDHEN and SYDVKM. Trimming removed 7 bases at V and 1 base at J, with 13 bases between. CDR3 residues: CASTLAGGNTEAFF. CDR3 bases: TGTGCCAGCACCCTCGCAGGAGGGAACACTGAAGCTTTCTTT.

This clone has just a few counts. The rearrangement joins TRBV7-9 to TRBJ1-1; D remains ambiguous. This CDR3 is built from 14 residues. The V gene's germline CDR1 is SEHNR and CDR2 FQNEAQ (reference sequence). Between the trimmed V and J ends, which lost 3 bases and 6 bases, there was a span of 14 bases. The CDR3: CASSFASAEAEAFF. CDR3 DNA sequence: TGTGCCAGCAGCTTCGCCTCGGCGGAGGCTGAAGCTTTCTTT. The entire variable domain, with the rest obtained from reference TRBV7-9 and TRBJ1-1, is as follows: DTGVSQNPRHKITKRGQNVTFRCDPISEHNRLYWYRQTLGQGPEFLTYFQNEAQLEKSRLLSDRFSAERPKGSFSTLEIQRTEQGDSAMYLCASSFASAEAEAFFGQGTRLTVV.

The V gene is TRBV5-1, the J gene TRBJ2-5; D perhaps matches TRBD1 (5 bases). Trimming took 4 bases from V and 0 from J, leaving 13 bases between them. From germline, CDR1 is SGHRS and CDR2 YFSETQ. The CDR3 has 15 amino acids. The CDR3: CASSRQPKDQETQYF. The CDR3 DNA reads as TGCGCCAGCAGCCGACAGCCGAAGGACCAAGAGACCCAGTACTTC.

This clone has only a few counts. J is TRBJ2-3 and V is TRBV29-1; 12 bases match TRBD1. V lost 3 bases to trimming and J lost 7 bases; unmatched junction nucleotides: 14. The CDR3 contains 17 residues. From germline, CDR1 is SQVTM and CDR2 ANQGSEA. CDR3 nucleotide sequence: TGCAGCGTTGATGGATTCTCCGGGACAGGGGGCGGAAATACGCAGTATTTT. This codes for CSVDGFSGTGGGNTQYF.

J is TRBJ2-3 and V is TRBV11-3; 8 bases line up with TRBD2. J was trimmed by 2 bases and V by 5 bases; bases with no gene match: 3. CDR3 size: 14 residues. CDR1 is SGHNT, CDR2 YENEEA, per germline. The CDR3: CASSLSGVTDTQYF. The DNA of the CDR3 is TGTGCCAGCAGCCTTAGCGGGGTCACAGATACGCAGTATTTT.